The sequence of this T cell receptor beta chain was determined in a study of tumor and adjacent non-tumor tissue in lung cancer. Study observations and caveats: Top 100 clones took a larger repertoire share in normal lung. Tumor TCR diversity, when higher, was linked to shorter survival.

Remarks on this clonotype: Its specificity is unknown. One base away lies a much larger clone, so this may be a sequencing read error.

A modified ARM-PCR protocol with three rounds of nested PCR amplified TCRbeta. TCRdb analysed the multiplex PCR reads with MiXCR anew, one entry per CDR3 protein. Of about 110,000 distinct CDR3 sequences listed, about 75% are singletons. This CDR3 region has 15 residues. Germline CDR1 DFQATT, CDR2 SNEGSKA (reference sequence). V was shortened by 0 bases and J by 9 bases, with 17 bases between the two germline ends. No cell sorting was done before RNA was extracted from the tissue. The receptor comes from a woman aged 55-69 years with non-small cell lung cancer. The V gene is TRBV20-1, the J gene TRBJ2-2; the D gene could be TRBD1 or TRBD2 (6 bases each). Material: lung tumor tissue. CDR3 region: CSARDPQGGARELFF. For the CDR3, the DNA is TGCAGTGCTAGAGATCCACAGGGAGGTGCCAGGGAGCTGTTTTTT.